This passage covers 2 T cell receptor beta chains from one sample sequenced in a study of response to subunit inactivated influenza vaccine (dated by TCRdb to 2017 to 2018). Library creation used RT-PCR. The sequencer listed for this sample is Illumina HiSeq 2500. In TCRdb, the public reads were trimmed at Q25 with fastp and aligned with MiXCR, with productive beta chains retained. All rows with the same CDR3 protein become a single entry with the most common DNA and genes. The table for this sample lists about 480,000 distinct CDR3 sequences; roughly 13% of them were counted only once. The ten most abundant clones make up around 14% of the sample. In the paper's terms, the time point label means: 45 days after influenza vaccine administration. The specimen comprised PBMCs from blood, sampled about 40 days after vaccination. The receptors derive from a man aged 50 to 60 who received an inactivated influenza vaccine. Donor details come from another sample of the same person, matched by shared clones.

This clonotype was seen ten or more times. The genes are TRBV20-1 and TRBJ2-3, with no clear D. V was cut by 6 bases and J by 4 bases, with 11 bases left in between. CDR3 size: 12 residues. The germline gives CDR1 DFQATT, CDR2 SNEGSKA (reference sequence). CDR3 sequence: CSAADPADTQYF. The CDR3 coding sequence is TGCAGTGCCGCGGACCCAGCAGATACGCAGTATTTT.

J is TRBJ1-5 and V is TRBV6-5, with 10 bases identical to TRBD1. Trimming cost V 0 bases and J 0 bases; bases outside gene matches: 5. The CDR3 consists of 18 residues. Looked up from germline, CDR1 is MNHEY and CDR2 is SVGAGI. The CDR3 spells CASSYSDRGRYSNQPQHF. DNA of the CDR3: TGTGCCAGCAGTTACTCAGACAGGGGGCGATATAGCAATCAGCCCCAGCATTTT.